Listed below are T cell receptor beta chains from one sample, sequenced in a study of post-analysis software for immune sequencing data. TCRdb re-called the PCR reads with MiXCR, one entry per CDR3 protein. In the table there are about 810,000 distinct CDR3 sequences, around 53% of which are singletons. The sequencing input was blood. These receptors were taken from a girl aged 5-17 years with multiple sclerosis. The CDR3 runs from the conserved cysteine through the conserved F or W. A D gene is named only where the DNA matches it firmly. Size values are once, few and many counts, or a class for expanded clones, and some rows have none.

14	TRBV5-1	-	TRBD1	TRBJ1-2	TGCGCCAGCAGCTTATACAGGGGGCAACGTGGCTACACCTTC	CASSLYRGQRGYTF
15	TRBV7-2	-	TRBD2	TRBJ2-3	TGTGCCAGCAGCTTAGACACTAGCGGTACAGATACGCAGTATTTT	CASSLDTSGTDTQYF
15	TRBV12-3/TRBV12-4	few	TRBD1	TRBJ1-1	TGTGCCAGCAGTTTCAGTATGACAGGGAGGACTGAAGCTTTCTTT	CASSFSMTGRTEAFF
12	TRBV10-2	-	-	TRBJ1-2	TGCGCCAGCAGGGACGGTCGCTATGGCTACACCTTC	CASRDGRYGYTF
15	TRBV20-1	few	TRBD2	TRBJ2-5	TGCAGTGCTAGAGATCCTAGCGGGAGATGGGAGACCCAGTACTTC	CSARDPSGRWETQYF
15	TRBV7-2	-	-	TRBJ2-7	TGTGCCAGCAGCTTAGTCGGGGATACCTACTACGAGCAGTACTTC	CASSLVGDTYYEQYF
16	TRBV20-1	-	TRBD2	TRBJ2-1	TGCAGTGCTCCCGGGACTAGCGGGAGGTCCTACAATGAGCAGTTCTTC	CSAPGTSGRSYNEQFF
15	TRBV10-3	-	-	TRBJ2-7	TGTGCCATCGCCGGGGCGGGGACCCTGTCCTACGAGCAGTACTTC	CAIAGAGTLSYEQYF
15	TRBV12-3/TRBV12-4	-	-	TRBJ2-1	TGTGCCAGCAGTTGGACAGGACTACGGTACAATGAGCAGTTCTTC	CASSWTGLRYNEQFF
20	TRBV21-1	-	-	TRBJ1-5	TGTGCCACCGGCGCTCTTGGCGGCGCAGCCATTTGGGGGATTTATCAGCCCCAGCATTTT	CATGALGGAAIWGIYQPQHF
17	TRBV4-1	-	TRBD2	TRBJ2-1	TGCGCCAGCAGCCCTGGGACTAGCGGGGATTCATACAATGAGCAGTTCTTC	CASSPGTSGDSYNEQFF
16	TRBV29-1	few	TRBD1	TRBJ1-2	TGCAGCGTGGACGCCAGAGGGACAGGGAGGGACTATGGCTACACCTTC	CSVDARGTGRDYGYTF
10	TRBV25-1	-	-	TRBJ2-3	TGTGCCAGCACCGCGGACCAGCAGTATTTT	CASTADQQYF
15	TRBV7-9	few	-	TRBJ1-2	TGTGCCAGCAGCCACCTAAGCGGGGTAGAGTATGGCTACACCTTC	CASSHLSGVEYGYTF
16	TRBV11-2	few	TRBD1	TRBJ2-7	TGTGCCAGCAGCGACGACTTCGGACAGGGAACCTACGAGCAGTACTTC	CASSDDFGQGTYEQYF
15	TRBV6-5	-	-	TRBJ2-7	TGTGCCAGCAGTTACAGGGGGGACCTTAACAATGAGCAGTACTTC	CASSYRGDLNNEQYF
15	TRBV12-3/TRBV12-4	-	TRBD2	TRBJ2-5	TGTGCCAGCAGTTTAAGGACTAGCGGGAGTGGGACCCAGTACTTC	CASSLRTSGSGTQYF
13	TRBV5-1	-	-	TRBJ2-7	TGCGCCAGCAGCTGGGCGACTACCTACGAGCAGTACTTC	CASSWATTYEQYF
14	TRBV9	-	-	TRBJ2-1	TGTGCCAGCACCGAGGGGGAGACCTACAATGAGCAGTTCTTC	CASTEGETYNEQFF
12	TRBV27	-	TRBD2	TRBJ2-1	TGTGCCAGCAGTTCCCGGGGGGGCCGGTGGTTCTTC	CASSSRGGRWFF
13	TRBV27	-	-	TRBJ2-4	TGTGCCAGCACTCGGAGGGGAGAAGGCATTCAGTACTTC	CASTRRGEGIQYF
17	TRBV20-1	-	TRBD2	TRBJ2-1	TGCAGTGCTACAGGGACTAGCGGGAGAGGATCCTACAATGAGCAGTTCTTC	CSATGTSGRGSYNEQFF
15	TRBV20-1	-	-	TRBJ2-1	TGCAGTGCTAGAGATTTATTATCAGCCTACAATGAGCAGTTCTTC	CSARDLLSAYNEQFF
17	TRBV12-3/TRBV12-4	-	-	TRBJ2-7	TGTGCCAGCAGTTTGGTTGGGGGCGTGAGGCCCCTCTACGAGCAGTACTTC	CASSLVGGVRPLYEQYF
13	TRBV10-1	many	-	TRBJ2-7	TGCGCCAGCAGCCGGGACTTATCCTACGAGCAGTACTTC	CASSRDLSYEQYF
16	TRBV20-1	-	-	TRBJ2-3	TGCAGTGCTAGTCCGGGTTTTACAGGTTCTGGAGATACGCAGTATTTT	CSASPGFTGSGDTQYF
13	TRBV14	-	-	TRBJ2-1	TGTGCCAGCAGCCAGATGGGGAAGAATGAGCAGTTCTTC	CASSQMGKNEQFF
15	TRBV5-1	few	-	TRBJ1-5	TGCGCCAGCAGCCTCACCGGGGAGGGCAATCAGCCCCAGCATTTT	CASSLTGEGNQPQHF
16	TRBV9	-	-	TRBJ1-6	TGTGCCAGCAGCGTAGGGGCGGGCTCCTATAATTCACCCCTCCACTTT	CASSVGAGSYNSPLHF
21	TRBV14	few	-	TRBJ2-3	TGTGCCAGCAGCCAAGATACCTATCGGGAAGGGATAGCGGACTTCACAGATACGCAGTATTTT	CASSQDTYREGIADFTDTQYF
14	TRBV7-9	-	-	TRBJ2-1	TGTGCCAGCAGCTACCTTGGAGAGGGCGATGAGCAGTTCTTC	CASSYLGEGDEQFF
18	TRBV12-3/TRBV12-4	few	TRBD2	TRBJ2-5	TGTGCCAGCAGTACCGGAGAGGGACTAGCGGAGAACCAAGAGACCCAGTACTTC	CASSTGEGLAENQETQYF
13	TRBV12-3/TRBV12-4	-	-	TRBJ1-1	TGTGCCAGCAGTGACTCAGGGGACACTGAAGCTTTCTTT	CASSDSGDTEAFF
14	TRBV29-1	-	TRBD2	TRBJ2-1	TGCAGTGTCATGGGACTAGCGGGAGACAATGAGCAGTTCTTC	CSVMGLAGDNEQFF
18	TRBV20-1	-	TRBD2	TRBJ2-1	TGCAGTGCTAGAGATCGCGCTAGCGGGGGGGAATCCTACAATGAGCAGTTCTTC	CSARDRASGGESYNEQFF
14	TRBV10-3	-	TRBD2	TRBJ2-4	TGTGCCATCAGTGAAGAACTAGCGGAAAACATTCAGTACTTC	CAISEELAENIQYF
14	TRBV5-1	many	-	TRBJ2-5	TGTGCCAGCAGCTTAAGCAGCGGCCAAGAGACCCAGTACTTC	CASSLSSGQETQYF
13	TRBV2	few	-	TRBJ1-5	TGTGCCAGCTGTGCGGAGTATGGTCAGCCCCAGCATTTT	CASCAEYGQPQHF
11	TRBV28	-	-	TRBJ2-3	TGTGCCAGCAAGGGTATAGGTACGCAGTATTTT	CASKGIGTQYF
15	TRBV5-1	few	TRBD2	TRBJ2-1	TGCGCCAGCAGCTCCGGGACTAGTGGTTTCAATGAGCAGTTCTTC	CASSSGTSGFNEQFF
16	TRBV15	few	-	TRBJ2-7	TGTGCCACCAGCAGTATGGAGGAGGGGGCGGCCTACGAGCAGTACTTC	CATSSMEEGAAYEQYF
15	TRBV7-2	-	-	TRBJ1-2	TGTGCCAGCAGCATACTTGCAGGGACCAACTATGGCTACACCTTC	CASSILAGTNYGYTF
16	TRBV11-2	once	TRBD2	TRBJ2-7	TGTGCCAGCAGCTCCCGTAATAGCGGGGAATACTACGAGCAGTACTTC	CASSSRNSGEYYEQYF
17	TRBV7-9	few	TRBD2	TRBJ2-3	TGTGCCAGCAGCTTAAGCACTAGCGGGGCCAGCACAGATACGCAGTATTTT	CASSLSTSGASTDTQYF
15	TRBV7-9	-	-	TRBJ1-1	TGTGCCAGCAGCTTAGCCCCAGGGCTTAGCACTGAAGCTTTCTTT	CASSLAPGLSTEAFF
15	TRBV29-1	-	-	TRBJ2-3	TGCAGCGTTGGGTTGGGCGGTACGAAAACAGATACGCAGTATTTT	CSVGLGGTKTDTQYF
19	TRBV7-9	-	TRBD2	TRBJ2-5	TGTGCCAGCAGCTCCGGACCCGGACTAGCGAGGGCCTTCCAAGAGACCCAGTACTTC	CASSSGPGLARAFQETQYF
15	TRBV5-1	-	-	TRBJ1-4	TGCGCCAGCGGCCATACGGAACCAACTAATGAAAAACTGTTTTTT	CASGHTEPTNEKLFF
14	TRBV11-2	-	-	TRBJ1-2	TGTGCCAGCAGCTTATTTCAGGGTCCCTATGGCTACACCTTC	CASSLFQGPYGYTF
15	TRBV12-3/TRBV12-4	-	TRBD2	TRBJ2-7	TGTGCCAGCAAACTGGCGGGGGATCAGTCCTACGAGCAGTACTTC	CASKLAGDQSYEQYF
12	TRBV29-1	few	TRBD2	TRBJ2-5	TGCAGCGTTCCACTAGCGGGGGAGACCCAGTACTTC	CSVPLAGETQYF